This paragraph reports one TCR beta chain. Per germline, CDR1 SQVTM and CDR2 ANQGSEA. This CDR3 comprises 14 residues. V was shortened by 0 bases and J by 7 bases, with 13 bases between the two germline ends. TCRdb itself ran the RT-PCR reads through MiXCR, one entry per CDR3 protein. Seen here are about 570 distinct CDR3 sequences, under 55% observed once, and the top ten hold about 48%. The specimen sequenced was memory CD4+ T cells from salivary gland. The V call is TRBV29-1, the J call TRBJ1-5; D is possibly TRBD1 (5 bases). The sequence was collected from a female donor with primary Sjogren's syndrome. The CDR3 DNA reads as TGCAGCGTTGAAGAGGGGGGGAGGAACCAGCCCCAGCATTTT. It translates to CSVEEGGRNQPQHF.